Listed here are 32 T cell receptor beta chains from one sample, sequenced in a study of glioma-infiltrating T cells. Amplification of TCR alpha and beta CDR3 regions from RNA used iRepertoire nested multiplex PCR. In TCRdb, the multiplex PCR reads were re-called with MiXCR into one record per CDR3 protein. The table includes about 140,000 distinct CDR3 sequences, roughly two fifths detected once. Source material: glioma tissue, nonneoplastic brain tissue, or PBMCs (not recorded which). The receptors were sampled from a human donor with low-grade glioma or glioblastoma, undergoing nonglioma brain surgery, or in good health (not recorded which).

This clonotype was counted only a few times. The gene calls are TRBV15 and TRBJ2-5; no clear D gene. Per germline, CDR1 LNHNV and CDR2 YYDKDF (reference sequence). This CDR3 has 19 amino acids. Trimming removed 0 bases from V and 1 base from J, with 21 bases in between. The CDR3 region has the DNA TGTGCCACCAGCAGAGATCTAAAGGTGGTGGGAACCCTCCAAGAGACCCAGTACTTC. Encoded protein: CATSRDLKVVGTLQETQYF.

Comment on this clonotype: The junction departs from the called germline gene at one end, perhaps through a read error. V gene TRBV6-1 combines with J gene TRBJ1-1, with D possibly being TRBD1 (5 bases). The germline V gene has CDR1 MNHNS and CDR2 SASEGT. CDR3 length equals 16 residues. The CDR3 DNA follows: TGTGCCAGCAGTACAGACCATGGACACCAGAACACTGAAGCCTTATTT. It specifies CASSTDHGHQNTEALF.

In this sample, this clonotype turned up a few times. The gene calls are TRBV15 and TRBJ2-3, with 10 bases aligning to TRBD2. J lost 8 bases, V lost 1 base, and 9 bases had no gene match. CDR3 length: 16 residues. The germline V gene has CDR1 LNHNV and CDR2 YYDKDF (reference sequence). The CDR3 nucleotides are TGTGCCACCAGCAGAGGGGGGGAGGGACTAGCGTCTACGCAGTATTTT. Translation: CATSRGGEGLASTQYF.

The chain recombines TRBV20-1 with TRBJ2-3; 9 nucleotides agree with TRBD1. Germline assignment: CDR1 DFQATT and CDR2 SNEGSKA (reference sequence). With 3 bases clipped from V and 5 bases from J, the junction kept 9 bases outside the gene matches. The CDR3 runs 15 residues. CDR3 coding DNA: TGCAGTGCTAGCCTCCGGGACAGGGTTATAGATACGCAGTATTTT. Amino acids: CSASLRDRVIDTQYF.

The CDR3 sequence: CSAARYFEQYF. Written as DNA, the CDR3 is TGCAGTGCCGCGAGATATTTCGAGCAGTACTTC. The chain links TRBV20-1 to TRBJ2-7; D gene ambiguous. This CDR3 contains 11 residues. CDR1 and CDR2 (germline): DFQATT, SNEGSKA (reference sequence). V lost 6 bases and J lost 6, with 12 bases in between.

The chain couples TRBV7-2 to TRBJ1-2; maybe TRBD1 (5 bases). The CDR3 consists of 11 residues. The germline V gene has CDR1 SGHTA and CDR2 FQGNSA. V was pared by 1 base and J by 14 bases, with 11 bases between. The CDR3 coding sequence is TGTGCCAGCAGCTTAGGTAACAGGAAGACCTTC. Translating it yields CASSLGNRKTF.

This clonotype was counted many times. The rearrangement uses TRBV28 and TRBJ1-1; D call uncertain. This CDR3 is 14 amino acids long. Trimming cost V 8 bases and J 1 base, with 14 bases left between them. Germline CDR1 reads MDHEN; CDR2 reads SYDVKM. CDR3 sequence reads: CASLGRRWNTEAFF. The CDR3 DNA reads as TGTGCCAGCTTGGGTCGGCGGTGGAACACTGAAGCTTTCTTT. Supplemented by reference TRBV28 and TRBJ1-1, the full variable domain reads DVKVTQSSRYLVKRTGEKVFLECVQDMDHENMFWYRQDPGLGLRLIYFSYDVKMKEKGDIPEGYSVSREKKERFSLILESASTNQTSMYLCASLGRRWNTEAFFGQGTRLTVV.

The chain recombines TRBV4-1 with TRBJ1-2; maybe TRBD1 (5 bases). The CDR3 has 18 amino acids. With 5 bases removed from V and 1 base from J, the gap between germline ends came to 23 bases. From germline, CDR1 is MGHRA and CDR2 YSYEKL. As DNA, the CDR3 is TGCGCCAGCAGCAAAGCCCATATTAAAACAGGAGATAACTATGGCTACACCTTC. It translates to CASSKAHIKTGDNYGYTF.

In this sample, this clonotype turned up once. The CDR3 DNA is TGTGCCAGCAGCCAAGATTTTAACGGCTATGGCTACACCTTC. Protein product: CASSQDFNGYGYTF. The rearrangement uses TRBV4-2 and TRBJ1-2; no firm D call. V was pared by 0 bases and J by 4 bases, with 9 bases between. The CDR3 totals 14 residues. Germline CDR1 is LGHNA and CDR2 is YNFKEQ.

This clonotype was seen a few times. The rearrangement links TRBV2 to TRBJ2-3; 8 bases are a match to TRBD1. This CDR3 contains 13 residues. CDR1 SNHLY and CDR2 FYNNEI come from the germline V gene. With 5 bases clipped from V and 5 bases from J, the junction kept 3 bases outside the gene matches. CDR3 DNA sequence: TGTGCCAGCAGTCTGACAGGGGAAGATACGCAGTATTTT. It translates to CASSLTGEDTQYF.

Worth noting for this clonotype: The junction does not match germline at one end; this may be a read error. V is TRBV6-1 and J is TRBJ1-2; no clear D gene. CDR1 MNHNS and CDR2 SASEGT come from the germline V gene. There are 12 residues in the CDR3. CDR3 nucleotides: TGTGCCAGCAGTGAAGGACACTATGTCTACACCTTC. This encodes CASSEGHYVYTF.

The V call is TRBV12-3 or TRBV12-4, the J call TRBJ2-5, with TRBD1 identical over 10 bases. The CDR3 extends over 13 amino acids. J gave up 5 bases and V 7 bases, and 4 bases lay outside the gene matches. The CDR3 sequence is CASTRQGAETQYF. CDR3 in DNA: TGTGCCAGCACCAGACAGGGGGCCGAGACCCAGTACTTC.

This clonotype was picked up one time. The gene calls are TRBV6-2 or TRBV6-3 and TRBJ1-1, with 10 bases matching TRBD1. This CDR3 has 14 residues. Losses at the gene ends were 5 bases for V and 6 bases for J; bases not matched to a gene: 6. CDR1 and CDR2 from the germline V gene are MNHEY and SVGEGT. CDR3 sequence reads: CASSQDRGAPEAFF. The CDR3 nucleotides read TGTGCCAGCAGTCAGGACAGGGGGGCCCCTGAAGCTTTCTTT.

The chain joins TRBV7-2 to TRBJ1-3; 7 nucleotides align to TRBD1. From germline, CDR1 is SGHTA and CDR2 FQGNSA. There are 14 residues in the CDR3. With V trimmed by 10 bases and J by 2 bases, 8 bases remained unmatched. The CDR3 DNA sequence: TGTGCCATCAGGGGGGATGCGACTGGAAACACCATATATTTT. This codes for CAIRGDATGNTIYF.

As regards this clonotype: A read error may be the cause here, since a much bigger clone is one base away. V is TRBV6-1 and J is TRBJ1-2; possible D gene TRBD1, 6 bases. This CDR3 is built from 14 residues. V lost 6 bases and J lost 8, with 19 bases in between. CDR1 is MNHNS and CDR2 is SASEGT in the germline V gene. The CDR3 DNA sequence: TGTGCCAGCAGCCTATGGGGGGCAGGCGGCGGCTACACCTTC. Its protein product is CASSLWGAGGGYTF.

On this clonotype: Mismatch with germline at one junction end may stem from a read error. The chain combines TRBV5-1 with TRBJ2-3, with D unclear. The CDR3 is 12 amino acids. Germline V lookup: CDR1 SGHRS, CDR2 YFSETQ. CDR3: CARSLSADTQYF. The DNA of the CDR3 is TGCGCCCGCAGCTTGAGCGCAGATACGCAGTATTTT.

The chain joins TRBV15 to TRBJ2-1; D is possibly TRBD1 or TRBD2 (6 bases each). Trimming stripped 1 base from V and 3 bases from J, with 19 bases between. The CDR3 runs to 18 residues. Germline V gene lookup returns CDR1 LNHNV and CDR2 YYDKDF (reference sequence). The chain's CDR3 is CATSRGGGTFSIYNEQFF. The CDR3 DNA reads as TGTGCCACCAGCAGAGGTGGCGGGACATTCTCGATCTACAATGAGCAGTTCTTC.

This clonotype occurred a few times. As DNA, the CDR3 is TGTGCCACCAGCAGAAACGCCCTCGGGAGCGAGCAGTACTTC. Its translation: CATSRNALGSEQYF. The chain uses TRBV15 and TRBJ2-7, with a weak D call TRBD2 (6 bases). The CDR3 contains 14 residues. In germline, CDR1 is LNHNV, CDR2 YYDKDF (reference sequence). V was shortened by 2 bases and J by 6 bases, with 14 bases between the two germline ends. The full variable domain, rest sourced from reference TRBV15 and TRBJ2-7, is DAMVIQNPRYQVTQFGKPVTLSCSQTLNHNVMYWYQQKSSQAPKLLFHYYDKDFNNEADTPDNFQSRRPNTSFCFLDIRSPGLGDTAMYLCATSRNALGSEQYFGPGTRLTVT.

The J gene is TRBJ1-2, the V gene TRBV29-1, with D hard to call. The germline gives CDR1 SQVTM, CDR2 ANQGSEA. The V gene lost 2 bases and the J gene lost 7 bases, with 8 bases spanning the gap. CDR3 length: 11 amino acids. The CDR3 nucleotides are TGCAGCGTTGAATTGTCGCTTGGCTACACCTTC. Its translation: CSVELSLGYTF.

This chain joins TRBV2 and TRBJ2-1; D remains unclear. This CDR3 has 11 residues. Germline CDR1 reads SNHLY; CDR2 reads FYNNEI. V was clipped by 7 bases and J by 5 bases, with 6 bases between them. The CDR3 coding sequence is TGTGCCAGCACAACAGACAATGAGCAGTTCTTC. Its protein is CASTTDNEQFF.

The chain links TRBV11-2 to TRBJ1-5; tentatively, D is TRBD1 (6 bases). CDR1 is SGHAT, CDR2 FQNNGV, per germline. The CDR3 length is 16 residues. V was cut by 5 bases and J by 0 bases, with 14 bases left in between. CDR3 protein: CASSPDRRYSNQPQHF. The CDR3 DNA follows: TGTGCCAGCAGCCCGGACAGACGTTATAGCAATCAGCCCCAGCATTTT.

The genes are TRBV6-1 and TRBJ1-1; D unclear. With 5 bases removed from V and 8 bases from J, the gap between germline ends came to 15 bases. Germline V gene data show CDR1 as MNHNS and CDR2 as SASEGT. The CDR3 sequence is 13 residues long. DNA for the CDR3: TGTGCCAGCAGTCCCCGAAGGATCGTAGAAGCTTTCTTT. This codes for CASSPRRIVEAFF.

The chain couples TRBV4-2 to TRBJ1-3; D is unresolved. Germline loops: CDR1 LGHNA, CDR2 YNFKEQ. The germline V and J ends were trimmed by 0 bases and 0 bases, with 9 bases remaining between them. CDR3 length: 16 residues. CDR3 bases: TGTGCCAGCAGCCAAGATCTGCGGGGCTCTGGAAACACCATATATTTT. The encoded protein is CASSQDLRGSGNTIYF.

The chain recombines TRBV11-3 with TRBJ1-1; D is uncertain. The CDR3 contains 13 residues. The V end lost 5 bases, the J end lost 4 bases, and 11 bases lay between the germline ends. CDR1 and CDR2 from the germline V gene are SGHNT and YENEEA. The CDR3 nucleotides are TGTGCCAGCAGCGAAATGGGAGTCACTGAAGCTTTCTTT. This encodes CASSEMGVTEAFF. The variable domain in full, completed from reference TRBV11-3 and TRBJ1-1, reads EAGVVQSPRYKIIEKKQPVAFWCNPISGHNTLYWYLQNLGQGPELLIRYENEEAVDDSQLPKDRFSAERLKGVDSTLKIQPAELGDSAVYLCASSEMGVTEAFFGQGTRLTVV.

This clonotype appeared a single time. The chain combines TRBV2 with TRBJ1-4; a possible D gene is TRBD1 (6 bases). The CDR3 extends over 16 amino acids. Germline V gene data show CDR1 as SNHLY and CDR2 as FYNNEI. The V gene lost 5 bases and the J gene lost 0 bases, with 13 bases spanning the gap. Written as DNA, the CDR3 is TGTGCCAGCAGTCCGGGACACGCTGCAACTAATGAAAAACTGTTTTTT. It codes for CASSPGHAATNEKLFF.

The chain employs TRBV6-5 and TRBJ1-1; D is perhaps TRBD1 (5 bases). The CDR3 loop spans 15 amino acids. Germline V gives CDR1 MNHEY, CDR2 SVGAGI. The ends were cut back, 2 bases at V and 0 bases at J, with 10 bases in the middle. The CDR3 region is CASSYGGTMNTEAFF. In DNA form, the CDR3 reads TGTGCCAGCAGTTACGGGGGAACTATGAACACTGAAGCTTTCTTT.

The chain uses TRBV4-2 and TRBJ2-7; a possible D gene is TRBD2 (5 bases). Germline CDR1 reads LGHNA; CDR2 reads YNFKEQ. V lost 5 bases, J lost 6 bases, and 14 bases lay in between. This CDR3 spans 13 amino acids. The CDR3 nucleotides are TGTGCCAGCAGCTTAGTCGAGGGCGGCGAGCAGTACTTC. Its protein product is CASSLVEGGEQYF.

In its sample, this clonotype was seen a few times. This rearrangement joins TRBV29-1 to TRBJ1-6; D is perhaps TRBD1 (6 bases). Trimming removed 1 base from V and 12 bases from J, with 13 bases in between. The CDR3 totals 13 residues. The germline V gene encodes CDR1 SQVTM and CDR2 ANQGSEA. CDR3 loop: CSVEVGQGQPLHF. The DNA of the CDR3 is TGCAGCGTTGAAGTTGGGCAGGGGCAACCCCTCCACTTT.

This rearrangement joins TRBV7-9 to TRBJ2-7; weak D call: TRBD2 (5 bases). CDR3 length: 14 amino acids. Trimming pared 3 bases from V and 2 bases from J, leaving 11 bases between. Germline CDR1 reads SEHNR; CDR2 reads FQNEAQ (reference sequence). This CDR3 is CASSLDSVPYEQYF. The DNA for the CDR3 is TGTGCCAGCAGCTTGGACTCTGTTCCCTACGAGCAGTACTTC.

V usage is TRBV27 and J usage is TRBJ2-1, with 14 bases aligning to TRBD2. CDR1 is MNHEY, CDR2 SMNVEV, per germline (reference sequence). V shed 5 bases and J 2 bases; nucleotides not matched to a gene: 11. This CDR3 has 19 amino acids. In DNA, the CDR3 is TGTGCCAGCAGTCCACCGGGACTAGCGGGAGTAGGCGCCTACAATGAGCAGTTCTTC. This translates into CASSPPGLAGVGAYNEQFF.

The chain couples TRBV27 to TRBJ1-1; 8 bases are a match to TRBD1. The germline gives CDR1 MNHEY, CDR2 SMNVEV (reference sequence). This CDR3 region has 15 residues. Trimming at V came to 8 bases and at J to 3 bases, leaving 11 bases not matched to a gene. The CDR3 spells CASSPDRGLDTEAFF. Here the CDR3 DNA reads TGTGCCAGCTCACCTGACAGGGGTTTGGACACTGAAGCTTTCTTT.

The chain is built from TRBV4-2 and TRBJ2-7, with TRBD2 matching over 11 bases. The CDR3 spans 15 residues. Germline V gene sequence: CDR1 LGHNA, CDR2 YNFKEQ. Trimming removed 1 base from V and 4 bases from J; junction bases left unmatched: 3. This CDR3 is CASSQALAGGYEQYF. The DNA of the CDR3 is TGTGCCAGCAGCCAAGCTCTAGCGGGAGGTTACGAGCAGTACTTC.